This T cell receptor (beta chain) is from a study of T-cell reconstitution after alpha-beta-depleted transplantation in children. Only a few counts were recorded for this clonotype. The CDR3 spans 14 residues. Germline CDR1 is SGHRS and CDR2 is YFSETQ. Unmatched junction bases numbered 2, after V lost 1 base and J lost 2 bases. Unique molecular identifiers tagged the TCRbeta library. Each CDR3 protein gets one entry after TCRdb re-called the PCR reads with MiXCR. The repertoire holds around 480,000 distinct CDR3 sequences, over 25% seen once, with about 2.3% in the top ten. The specimen was PBMCs from the stem cell graft donor, collected from the stem cell graft. V and J are TRBV5-1 and TRBJ2-7; 8 bases align to TRBD2. The clonotype originates from a human donor who donated a stem cell graft to a child with aplastic anemia. The CDR3 region is CASSLNSGTYEQYF. Here the CDR3 DNA reads TGCGCCAGCAGCTTGAATAGCGGGACCTACGAGCAGTACTTC. The complete variable domain, with remaining parts taken from reference TRBV5-1 and TRBJ2-7, reads KAGVTQTPRYLIKTRGQQVTLSCSPISGHRSVSWYQQTPGQGLQFLFEYFSETQRNKGNFPGRFSGRQFSNSRSEMNVSTLELGDSALYLCASSLNSGTYEQYFGPGTRLTVT.